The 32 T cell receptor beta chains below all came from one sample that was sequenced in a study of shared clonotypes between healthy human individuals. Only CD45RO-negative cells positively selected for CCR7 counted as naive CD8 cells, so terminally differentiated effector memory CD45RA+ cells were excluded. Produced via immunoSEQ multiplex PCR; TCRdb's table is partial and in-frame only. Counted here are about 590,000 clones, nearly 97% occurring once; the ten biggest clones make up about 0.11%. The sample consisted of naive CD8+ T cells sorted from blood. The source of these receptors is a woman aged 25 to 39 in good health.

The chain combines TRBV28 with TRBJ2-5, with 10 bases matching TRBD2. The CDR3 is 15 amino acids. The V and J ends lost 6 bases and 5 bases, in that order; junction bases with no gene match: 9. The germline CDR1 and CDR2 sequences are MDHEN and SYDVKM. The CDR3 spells CASRPAGGPGETQYF. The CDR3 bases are TGTGCCAGCAGACCAGCGGGAGGGCCCGGGGAGACCCAGTACTTC.

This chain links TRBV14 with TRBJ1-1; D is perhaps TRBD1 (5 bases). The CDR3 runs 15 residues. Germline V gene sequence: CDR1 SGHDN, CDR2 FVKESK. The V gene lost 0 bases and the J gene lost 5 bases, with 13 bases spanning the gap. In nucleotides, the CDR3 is TGTGCCAGCAGCCAAGATCGGGGGGGAGGGACTGAAGCTTTCTTT. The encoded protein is CASSQDRGGGTEAFF.

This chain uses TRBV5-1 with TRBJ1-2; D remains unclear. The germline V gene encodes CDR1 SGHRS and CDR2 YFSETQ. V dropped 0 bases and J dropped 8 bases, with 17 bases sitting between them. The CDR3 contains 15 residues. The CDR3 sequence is CASSLELGVKHGYTF. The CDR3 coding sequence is TGCGCCAGCAGCTTGGAACTTGGGGTGAAACACGGCTACACCTTC.

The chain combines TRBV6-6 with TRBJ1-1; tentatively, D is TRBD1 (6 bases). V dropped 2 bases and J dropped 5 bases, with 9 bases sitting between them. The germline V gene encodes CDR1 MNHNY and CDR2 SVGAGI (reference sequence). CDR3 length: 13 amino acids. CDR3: CASSYTGQTEAFF. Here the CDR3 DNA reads TGTGCCAGCAGTTACACGGGACAAACTGAAGCTTTCTTT.

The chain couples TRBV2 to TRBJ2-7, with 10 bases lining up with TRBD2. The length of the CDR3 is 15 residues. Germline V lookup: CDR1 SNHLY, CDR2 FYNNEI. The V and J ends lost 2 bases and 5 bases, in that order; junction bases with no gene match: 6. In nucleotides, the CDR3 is TGTGCCAGCAGTGAAAGCGGGAGGGCCGGAGACGAGCAGTACTTC. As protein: CASSESGRAGDEQYF. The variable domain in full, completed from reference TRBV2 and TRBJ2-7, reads EPEVTQTPSHQVTQMGQEVILRCVPISNHLYFYWYRQILGQKVEFLVSFYNNEISEKSEIFDDQFSVERPDGSNFTLKIRSTKLEDSAMYFCASSESGRAGDEQYFGPGTRLTVT.

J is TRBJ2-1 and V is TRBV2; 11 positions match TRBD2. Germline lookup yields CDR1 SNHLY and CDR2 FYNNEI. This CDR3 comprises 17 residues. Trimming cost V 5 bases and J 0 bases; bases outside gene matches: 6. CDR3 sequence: CASSSRTSGLSYNEQFF. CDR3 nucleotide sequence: TGTGCCAGCAGTTCTCGGACTAGCGGGCTCTCCTACAATGAGCAGTTCTTC.

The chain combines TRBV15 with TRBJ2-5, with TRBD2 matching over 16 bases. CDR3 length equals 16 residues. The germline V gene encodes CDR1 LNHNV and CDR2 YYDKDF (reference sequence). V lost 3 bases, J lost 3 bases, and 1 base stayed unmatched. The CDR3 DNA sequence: TGTGCCACCAGCAGGGGACTAGCGGGAGGGGAAGAGACCCAGTACTTC. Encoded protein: CATSRGLAGGEETQYF.

For the CDR3, the DNA is TGTGCCAGCAGCTTAGCGGAGGGACAGGCCGTTTCTGCTTTCTTT. Amino acids: CASSLAEGQAVSAFF. V is TRBV7-9 and J is TRBJ1-1, with TRBD1 matching over 8 bases. The junction had 11 bases not matched to a gene; V was cut back by 0 bases and J by 11 bases. Per the germline V gene, CDR1 is SEHNR and CDR2 is FQNEAQ (reference sequence). The CDR3 runs 15 residues.

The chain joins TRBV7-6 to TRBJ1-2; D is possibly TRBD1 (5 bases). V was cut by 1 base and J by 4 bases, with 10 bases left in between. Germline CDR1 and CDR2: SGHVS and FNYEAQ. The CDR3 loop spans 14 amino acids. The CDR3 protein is CASSLDRSGYGYTF. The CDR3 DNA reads TGTGCCAGCAGCTTAGACAGGTCGGGCTATGGCTACACCTTC.

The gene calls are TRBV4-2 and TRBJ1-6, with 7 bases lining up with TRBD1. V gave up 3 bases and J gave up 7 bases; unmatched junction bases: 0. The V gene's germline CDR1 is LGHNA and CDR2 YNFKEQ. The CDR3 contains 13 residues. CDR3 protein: CASSQTGNSPLHF. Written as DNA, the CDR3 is TGTGCCAGCAGCCAGACAGGGAATTCACCCCTCCACTTT.

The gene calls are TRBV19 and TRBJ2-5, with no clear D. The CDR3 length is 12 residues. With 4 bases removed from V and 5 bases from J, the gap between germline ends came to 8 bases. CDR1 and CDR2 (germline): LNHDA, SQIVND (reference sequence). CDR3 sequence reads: CASSKGPETQYF. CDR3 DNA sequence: TGTGCCAGTAGTAAAGGGCCTGAGACCCAGTACTTC.

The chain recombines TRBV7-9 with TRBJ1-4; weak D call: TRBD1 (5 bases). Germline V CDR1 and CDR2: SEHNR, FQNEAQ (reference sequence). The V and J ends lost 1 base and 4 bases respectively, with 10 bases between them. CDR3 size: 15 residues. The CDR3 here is CASSLEGQLNEKLFF. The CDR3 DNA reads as TGTGCCAGCAGCTTAGAGGGGCAGCTTAATGAAAAACTGTTTTTT. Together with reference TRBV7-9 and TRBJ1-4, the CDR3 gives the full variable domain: DTGVSQNPRHKITKRGQNVTFRCDPISEHNRLYWYRQTLGQGPEFLTYFQNEAQLEKSRLLSDRFSAERPKGSFSTLEIQRTEQGDSAMYLCASSLEGQLNEKLFFGSGTQLSVL.

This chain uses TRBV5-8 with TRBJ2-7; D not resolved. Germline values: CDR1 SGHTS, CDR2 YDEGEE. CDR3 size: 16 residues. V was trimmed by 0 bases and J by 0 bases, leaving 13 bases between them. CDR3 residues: CASSLGDNYISYEQYF. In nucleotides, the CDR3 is TGTGCCAGCAGCTTGGGTGATAACTACATCTCCTACGAGCAGTACTTC.

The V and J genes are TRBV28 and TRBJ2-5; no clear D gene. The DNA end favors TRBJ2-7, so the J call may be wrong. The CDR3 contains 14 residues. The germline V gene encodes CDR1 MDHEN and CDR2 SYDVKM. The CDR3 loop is CASRLGHYSYEQYF. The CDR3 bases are TGTGCCAGCAGACTGGGTCACTACTCCTACGAGCAGTACTTC.

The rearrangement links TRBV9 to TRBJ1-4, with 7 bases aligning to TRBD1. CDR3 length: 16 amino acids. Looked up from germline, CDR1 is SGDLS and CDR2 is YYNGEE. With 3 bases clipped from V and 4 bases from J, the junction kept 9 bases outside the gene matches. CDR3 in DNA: TGTGCCAGCAGCGAGAATACAGGGGACTTTAATGAAAAACTGTTTTTT. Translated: CASSENTGDFNEKLFF.

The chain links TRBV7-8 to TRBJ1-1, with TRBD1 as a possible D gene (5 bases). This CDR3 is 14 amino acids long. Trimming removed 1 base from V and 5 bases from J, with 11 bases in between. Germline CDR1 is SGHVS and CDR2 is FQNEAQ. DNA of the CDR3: TGTGCCAGCAGCTTAGGGGGGGTTGGAACTGAAGCTTTCTTT. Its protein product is CASSLGGVGTEAFF.

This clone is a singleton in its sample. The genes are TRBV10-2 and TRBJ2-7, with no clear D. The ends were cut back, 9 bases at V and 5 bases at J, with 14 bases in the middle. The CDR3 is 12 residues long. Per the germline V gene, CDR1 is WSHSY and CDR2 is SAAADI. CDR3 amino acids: CASLKAPDEQYF. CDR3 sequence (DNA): TGCGCCAGTTTGAAGGCTCCGGACGAGCAGTACTTC.

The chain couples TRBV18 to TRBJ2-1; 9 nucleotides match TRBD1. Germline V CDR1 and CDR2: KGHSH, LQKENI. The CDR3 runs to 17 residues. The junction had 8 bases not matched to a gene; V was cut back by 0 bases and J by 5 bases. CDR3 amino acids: CASSPPKTGTGHNEQFF. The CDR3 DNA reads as TGTGCCAGCTCACCACCAAAGACCGGGACAGGGCACAATGAGCAGTTCTTC.

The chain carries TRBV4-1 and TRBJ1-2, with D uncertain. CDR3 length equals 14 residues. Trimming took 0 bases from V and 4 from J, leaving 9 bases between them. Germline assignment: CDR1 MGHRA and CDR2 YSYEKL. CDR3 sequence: CASSQEHDAYGYTF. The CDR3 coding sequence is TGCGCCAGCAGCCAAGAACACGATGCCTATGGCTACACCTTC.

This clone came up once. This CDR3 reads CASSLEIIGDRGDYEQYF. CDR3 nucleotides: TGTGCCAGCAGCTTAGAGATCATAGGGGACAGGGGCGACTACGAGCAGTACTTC. The rearrangement uses TRBV11-2 and TRBJ2-7, with TRBD1 matching over 10 bases. CDR3 length: 18 amino acids. CDR1 is SGHAT and CDR2 is FQNNGV in the germline V gene. V lost 0 bases and J lost 3; bases outside the gene matches: 11.

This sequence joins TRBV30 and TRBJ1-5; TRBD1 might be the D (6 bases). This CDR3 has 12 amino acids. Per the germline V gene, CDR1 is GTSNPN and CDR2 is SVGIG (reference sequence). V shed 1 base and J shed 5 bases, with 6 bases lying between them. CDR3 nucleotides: TGTGCCTGGAGTGCAGGGGATCAGCCCCAGCATTTT. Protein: CAWSAGDQPQHF.

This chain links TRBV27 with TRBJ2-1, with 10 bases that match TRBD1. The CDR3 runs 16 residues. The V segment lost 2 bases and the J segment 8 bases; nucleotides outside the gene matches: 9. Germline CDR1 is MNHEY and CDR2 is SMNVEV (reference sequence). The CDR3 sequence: CASSLAPGTGVYEQFF. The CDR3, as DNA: TGTGCCAGCAGTTTAGCCCCCGGGACAGGGGTGTATGAGCAGTTCTTC.

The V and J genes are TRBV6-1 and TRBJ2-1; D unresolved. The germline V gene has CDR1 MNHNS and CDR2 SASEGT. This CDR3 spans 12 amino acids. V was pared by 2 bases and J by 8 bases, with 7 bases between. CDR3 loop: CASSEMDHEQFF. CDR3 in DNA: TGTGCCAGCAGTGAAATGGACCATGAGCAGTTCTTC.

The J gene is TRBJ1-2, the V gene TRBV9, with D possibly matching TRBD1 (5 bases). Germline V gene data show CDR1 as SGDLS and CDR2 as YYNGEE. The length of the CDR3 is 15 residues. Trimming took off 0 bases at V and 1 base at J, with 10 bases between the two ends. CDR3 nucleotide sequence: TGTGCCAGCAGCGTAGACAGGCAAGTTAACTATGGCTACACCTTC. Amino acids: CASSVDRQVNYGYTF.

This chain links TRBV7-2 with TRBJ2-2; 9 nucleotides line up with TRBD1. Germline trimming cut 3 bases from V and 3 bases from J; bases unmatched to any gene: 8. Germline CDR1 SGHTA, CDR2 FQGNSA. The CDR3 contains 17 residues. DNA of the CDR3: TGTGCCAGCAGCTTCGTGTCGGGACAGGGTTACACCGGGGAGCTGTTTTTT. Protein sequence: CASSFVSGQGYTGELFF.

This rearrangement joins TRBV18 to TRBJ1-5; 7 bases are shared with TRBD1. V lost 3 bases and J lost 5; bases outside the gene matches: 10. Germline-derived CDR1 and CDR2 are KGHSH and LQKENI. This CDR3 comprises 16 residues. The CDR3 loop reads CASSPGFEQGYQPQHF. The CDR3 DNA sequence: TGTGCCAGCTCACCGGGATTTGAACAGGGGTATCAGCCCCAGCATTTT.

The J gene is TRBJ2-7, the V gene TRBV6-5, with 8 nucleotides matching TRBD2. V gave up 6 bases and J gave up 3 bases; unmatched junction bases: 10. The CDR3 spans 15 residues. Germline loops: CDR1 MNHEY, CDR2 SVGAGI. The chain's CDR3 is CASSLRRTSFYEQYF. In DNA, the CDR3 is TGTGCCAGCAGCCTACGACGGACTAGCTTCTACGAGCAGTACTTC.

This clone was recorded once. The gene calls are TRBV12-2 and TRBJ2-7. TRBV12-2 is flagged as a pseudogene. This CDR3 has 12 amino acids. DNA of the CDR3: TGTGCAAGTCGCCACCCGACCTACGAGCAGTACTTC. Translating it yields CASRHPTYEQYF.

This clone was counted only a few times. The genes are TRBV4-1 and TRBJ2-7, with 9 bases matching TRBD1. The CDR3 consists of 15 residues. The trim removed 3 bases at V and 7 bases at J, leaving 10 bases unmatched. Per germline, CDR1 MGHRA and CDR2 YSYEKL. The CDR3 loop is CASSHSGTGLMEQYF. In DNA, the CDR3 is TGCGCCAGCAGCCACTCCGGGACAGGGCTTATGGAGCAGTACTTC.

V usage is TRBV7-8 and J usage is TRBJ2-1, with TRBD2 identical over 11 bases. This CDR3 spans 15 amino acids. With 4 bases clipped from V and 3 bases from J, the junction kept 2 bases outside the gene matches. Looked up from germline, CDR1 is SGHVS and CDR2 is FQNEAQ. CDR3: CASSSGLADYNEQFF. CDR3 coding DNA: TGTGCCAGCAGCTCGGGACTAGCGGACTACAATGAGCAGTTCTTC.

In DNA, the CDR3 is TGTGCCAGCAGCGTGAACTGGGAGCAGTACTTC. This sequence encodes CASSVNWEQYF. The J gene is TRBJ2-7, the V gene TRBV5-8; D gene uncertain. Trimming shortened V by 4 bases and J by 7 bases, and 9 bases separated the two germline ends. CDR1 SGHTS and CDR2 YDEGEE come from the germline V gene. CDR3 length: 11 amino acids. Variable domain in full (rest from reference TRBV5-8 and TRBJ2-7): EAGVTQSPTHLIKTRGQQATLRCSPISGHTSVYWYQQALGLGLQFLLWYDEGEERNRGNFPPRFSGRQFPNYSSELNVNALELEDSALYLCASSVNWEQYFGPGTRLTVT.

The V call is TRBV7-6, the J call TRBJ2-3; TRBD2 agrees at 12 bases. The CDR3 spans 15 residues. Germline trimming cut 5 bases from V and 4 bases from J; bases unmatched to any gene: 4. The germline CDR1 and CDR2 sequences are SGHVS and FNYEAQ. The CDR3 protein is CASSVTSGSADTQYF. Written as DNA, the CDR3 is TGTGCCAGCAGCGTGACTAGCGGGAGTGCAGATACGCAGTATTTT.